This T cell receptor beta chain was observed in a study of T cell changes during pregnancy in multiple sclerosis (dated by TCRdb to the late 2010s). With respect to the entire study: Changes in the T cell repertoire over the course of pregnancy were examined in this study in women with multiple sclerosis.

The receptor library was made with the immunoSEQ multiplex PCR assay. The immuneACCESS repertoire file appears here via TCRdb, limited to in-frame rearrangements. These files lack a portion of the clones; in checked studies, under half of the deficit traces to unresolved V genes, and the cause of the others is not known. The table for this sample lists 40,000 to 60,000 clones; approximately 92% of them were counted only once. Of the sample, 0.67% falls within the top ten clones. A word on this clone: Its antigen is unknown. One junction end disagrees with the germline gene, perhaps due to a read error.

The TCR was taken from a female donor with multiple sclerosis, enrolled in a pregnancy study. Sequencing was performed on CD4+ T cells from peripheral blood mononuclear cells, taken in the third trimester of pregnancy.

DNA sequence: TGTGCTAGCAGTATGACAGGGCCCCAAGAGACCCAGTACTTC. This yields the protein CASSMTGPQETQYF. The chain links TRBV7-7 with TRBJ2-5; TRBD1 fits 7 bases in the junction. Reading from cysteine to phenylalanine, the CDR3 counts 14 amino acids. Only the CDR3 DNA stays, 42 bases, in frame from base 1. CDR1 and CDR2 were assigned from the germline V gene (reference sequence) as SSHAT and FNYEAQ.